What follows describes a single T cell receptor beta chain. The data were obtained in a study of blood T cell repertoires in COVID-19. Study at large: Sites in the United States, Italy and Spain provided acute and convalescent COVID-19 samples.

Germline values: CDR1 WNHNN, CDR2 SYGVQD (reference sequence). Trimming removed 3 bases from V and 6 bases from J, with 8 bases in between. CDR3 size: 13 residues. Method: immunoSEQ multiplex PCR; TCRdb's copy keeps in-frame clones and lacks some. Of 300,000 to 400,000 clones in the sample, approximately 85% were seen once. The sequence came from a human donor in a cohort sampled during active COVID-19. This chain connects TRBV10-1 to TRBJ1-4, with no clear D. The source material was peripheral blood. CDR3 loop: CASSDRIDEKLFF. The CDR3 DNA reads as TGCGCCAGCAGTGACAGAATCGATGAAAAACTGTTTTTT.